This entry lists 20 T cell receptor beta chains sequenced from one sample in a study of T cell responses to AZD1222 COVID-19 vaccine. Assay used: immunoSEQ multiplex PCR; TCRdb lists only in-frame clones, some missing. The repertoire consists of 110,000 to 150,000 clones, with 93% occurring once and the leading ten covering just over 5%. The sequences come from peripheral blood, collected on day 0 of AZD1222 vaccination. Receptors originate from an adult in good health.

The chain couples TRBV6-5 to TRBJ1-6; D not resolved. The germline V gene encodes CDR1 MNHEY and CDR2 SVGAGI. Trimming cost V 4 bases and J 3 bases, with 7 bases left between them. This CDR3 has 14 residues. CDR3: CASSWGNYNSPLHF. The CDR3 DNA sequence: TGTGCCAGCAGTTGGGGAAACTATAATTCACCCCTCCACTTT.

The V and J genes are TRBV19 and TRBJ1-5, with no clear D. The CDR3 is 14 residues long. Germline V gene lookup returns CDR1 LNHDA and CDR2 SQIVND (reference sequence). The V and J ends lost 6 bases and 4 bases respectively, with 13 bases between them. The CDR3 DNA sequence: TGTGCCAGTAGCTCCCGGGGTGGAAATCAGCCCCAGCATTTT. It translates to CASSSRGGNQPQHF.

The genes are TRBV20-1 and TRBJ2-5; no clear D gene. Germline V CDR1 and CDR2: DFQATT, SNEGSKA (reference sequence). The CDR3 totals 11 residues. Trimming removed 5 bases from V and 1 base from J, with 5 bases in between. The DNA for the CDR3 is TGCAGTGCTCCGACCCAAGAGACCCAGTACTTC. It specifies CSAPTQETQYF.

This clone was found once. The chain links TRBV6-1 to TRBJ2-7; D uncertain. Germline assignment: CDR1 MNHNS and CDR2 SASEGT. The CDR3 extends over 15 amino acids. The V gene lost 0 bases and the J gene lost 4 bases, with 13 bases spanning the gap. CDR3 amino acids: CASSEARAGEYEQYF. As DNA, the CDR3 is TGTGCCAGCAGTGAAGCCAGAGCAGGAGAATACGAGCAGTACTTC.

This clone is a singleton in its sample. This sequence joins TRBV24-1 and TRBJ1-5; D not resolved. The CDR3 covers 14 residues. CDR1 and CDR2 from the germline V gene are KGHDR and SFDVKD. Trimming removed 1 base at V and 3 bases at J, with 6 bases between. The CDR3 coding sequence is TGTGCCACCAGTGATTTCCTCAACAATCAGCCCCAGCATTTT. Its protein is CATSDFLNNQPQHF.

The V gene is TRBV6-5, the J gene TRBJ1-1; 7 bases align to TRBD1. The ends lost 2 bases at V and 7 bases at J; junction bases unmatched: 7. This CDR3 spans 14 amino acids. Germline V CDR1 and CDR2: MNHEY, SVGAGI. The CDR3 sequence: CASSYPGQASEAFF. In nucleotides, the CDR3 is TGTGCCAGCAGTTACCCCGGACAGGCAAGTGAAGCTTTCTTT.

This sequence joins TRBV19 and TRBJ1-2, with D uncertain. V lost 2 bases and J lost 9, with 13 bases in between. This CDR3 spans 13 amino acids. Per the germline V gene, CDR1 is LNHDA and CDR2 is SQIVND (reference sequence). The CDR3 reads CASSISGSPRYTF. The DNA for the CDR3 is TGTGCCAGTAGTATATCGGGCAGCCCGCGCTACACCTTC.

The DNA for the CDR3 is TGTGCCAGCAGCTTAGGGGGACTAGGCTCCTACGAGCAGTACTTC. Translated, it gives CASSLGGLGSYEQYF. J is TRBJ2-7 and V is TRBV11-2, with TRBD2 matching over 8 bases. CDR3 size: 15 residues. V lost 1 base to trimming and J lost 0 bases; unmatched junction nucleotides: 2. Germline CDR1 is SGHAT and CDR2 is FQNNGV.

This clone was observed a single time. The chain uses TRBV2 and TRBJ1-6; D gene unclear. The germline V and J ends were trimmed by 1 base and 10 bases, with 8 bases remaining between them. CDR1 and CDR2 from the germline V gene are SNHLY and FYNNEI. The CDR3 sequence is 13 residues long. CDR3 sequence (DNA): TGTGCCAGCAGTGAAGGGGGTCGGTCACCCCTCCACTTT. Translation: CASSEGGRSPLHF.

This chain uses TRBV2 with TRBJ2-3; possible D gene TRBD2, 5 bases. Per the germline V gene, CDR1 is SNHLY and CDR2 is FYNNEI. The CDR3 is made up of 14 amino acids. The germline V and J ends were trimmed by 0 bases and 4 bases, with 8 bases remaining between them. The CDR3 coding sequence is TGTGCCAGCAGTGAAGCGGGAGTCGCAGATACGCAGTATTTT. Translated, it gives CASSEAGVADTQYF.

The chain has TRBV6-5 and TRBJ1-1, with 7 bases lining up with TRBD1. The junction had 11 bases not matched to a gene; V was cut back by 6 bases and J by 10 bases. CDR1 MNHEY and CDR2 SVGAGI come from the germline V gene. This CDR3 comprises 13 residues. CDR3 region: CASRPRQGSSAFF. The CDR3 DNA reads TGTGCCAGCAGACCCAGACAGGGTTCTTCAGCTTTCTTT.

The chain couples TRBV6-5 to TRBJ1-1; the D is unclear. The V end lost 6 bases, the J end lost 3 bases, and 11 bases lay between the germline ends. Per the germline V gene, CDR1 is MNHEY and CDR2 is SVGAGI. This CDR3 contains 13 residues. CDR3 protein: CASRLGSYTEAFF. The CDR3 nucleotides read TGTGCCAGCAGGCTAGGGAGTTACACTGAAGCTTTCTTT.

This rearrangement joins TRBV30 to TRBJ1-5; D might be TRBD1 (6 bases). Trimming cost V 3 bases and J 5 bases, with 14 bases left between them. The CDR3 contains 14 residues. The germline CDR1 and CDR2 sequences are GTSNPN and SVGIG (reference sequence). CDR3 loop: CAWSAGQTDQPQHF. In DNA, the CDR3 is TGTGCCTGGAGCGCCGGACAGACGGATCAGCCCCAGCATTTT.

The CDR3 coding sequence is TGTGCCAGCAGTCCACCGGACAGCTCGGACACTGAAGCTTTCTTT. This gives the protein CASSPPDSSDTEAFF. This chain connects TRBV28 to TRBJ1-1; D is possibly TRBD1 (6 bases). Germline CDR1 reads MDHEN; CDR2 reads SYDVKM. Trimming removed 5 bases at V and 3 bases at J, with 16 bases between. There are 15 residues in the CDR3.

This clone was observed a few times. CDR3 coding DNA: TGTGCCAGCAGATACCCTACCGGGACTAGCACGTACGAGCAGTACTTC. Amino acids: CASRYPTGTSTYEQYF. The rearrangement joins TRBV2 to TRBJ2-7; 9 bases fit TRBD2. Losses at the gene ends were 6 bases for V and 4 bases for J; bases not matched to a gene: 13. The V gene's germline CDR1 is SNHLY and CDR2 FYNNEI. The CDR3 has 16 amino acids.

The rearrangement uses TRBV10-3 and TRBJ1-3; unclear D gene. Looked up from germline, CDR1 is ENHRY and CDR2 is SYGVKD. This CDR3 contains 12 residues. V gave up 7 bases and J gave up 3 bases, with 7 bases separating them. The CDR3 DNA is TGTGCCATCAAACCAAATGGAAACACCATATATTTT. Protein product: CAIKPNGNTIYF.

The rearrangement links TRBV30 to TRBJ1-6; 7 bases map to TRBD1. CDR3 size: 15 residues. With V trimmed by 1 base and J by 8 bases, 8 bases remained unmatched. The germline gives CDR1 GTSNPN, CDR2 SVGIG (reference sequence). CDR3: CAWSGQGGGYSPLHF. Here the CDR3 DNA reads TGTGCCTGGAGTGGTCAGGGGGGAGGTTATTCACCCCTCCACTTT. The entire variable domain, with the rest obtained from reference TRBV30 and TRBJ1-6, is as follows: SQTIHQWPATLVQPVGSPLSLECTVEGTSNPNLYWYRQAAGRGLQLLFYSVGIGQISSEVPQNLSASRPQDRQFILSSKKLLLSDSGFYLCAWSGQGGGYSPLHFGNGTRLTVT.

This rearrangement joins TRBV7-2 to TRBJ2-7; D unresolved. Per germline, CDR1 SGHTA and CDR2 FQGNSA. The V end lost 1 base, the J end lost 2 bases, and 9 bases lay between the germline ends. This CDR3 comprises 14 residues. The CDR3 loop reads CASSLVVAAYEQYF. The DNA of the CDR3 is TGTGCCAGCAGCTTAGTTGTCGCAGCCTACGAGCAGTACTTC.

This rearrangement joins TRBV19 to TRBJ2-1; D is perhaps TRBD1 (5 bases). The V and J ends lost 2 bases and 0 bases respectively, with 8 bases between them. CDR3 length equals 15 residues. Germline CDR1 reads LNHDA; CDR2 reads SQIVND (reference sequence). The CDR3 loop reads CASSIQGSSYNEQFF. DNA of the CDR3: TGTGCCAGTAGTATACAGGGTAGCTCCTACAATGAGCAGTTCTTC.

The gene calls are TRBV4-2 and TRBJ1-2; no clear D. The CDR3 covers 13 residues. Germline V gives CDR1 LGHNA, CDR2 YNFKEQ. The ends were cut back, 4 bases at V and 7 bases at J, with 13 bases in the middle. This chain's CDR3 is CASSLSDSAGYTF. CDR3 DNA: TGTGCCAGCAGCCTTAGCGATTCGGCTGGCTACACCTTC.